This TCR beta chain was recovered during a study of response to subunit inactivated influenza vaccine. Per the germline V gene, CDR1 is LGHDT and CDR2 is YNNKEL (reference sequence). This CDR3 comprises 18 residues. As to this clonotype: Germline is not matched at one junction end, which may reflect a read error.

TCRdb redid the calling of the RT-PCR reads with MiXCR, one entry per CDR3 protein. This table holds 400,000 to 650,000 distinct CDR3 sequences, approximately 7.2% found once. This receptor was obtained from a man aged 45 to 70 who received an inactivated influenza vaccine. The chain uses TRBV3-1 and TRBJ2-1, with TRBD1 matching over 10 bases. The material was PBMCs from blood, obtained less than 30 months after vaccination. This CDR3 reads CACSKEVPGTGVVNEQFF. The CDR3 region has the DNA TGTGCCTGCAGCAAAGAGGTCCCCGGGACAGGGGTGGTTAATGAGCAGTTCTTC.